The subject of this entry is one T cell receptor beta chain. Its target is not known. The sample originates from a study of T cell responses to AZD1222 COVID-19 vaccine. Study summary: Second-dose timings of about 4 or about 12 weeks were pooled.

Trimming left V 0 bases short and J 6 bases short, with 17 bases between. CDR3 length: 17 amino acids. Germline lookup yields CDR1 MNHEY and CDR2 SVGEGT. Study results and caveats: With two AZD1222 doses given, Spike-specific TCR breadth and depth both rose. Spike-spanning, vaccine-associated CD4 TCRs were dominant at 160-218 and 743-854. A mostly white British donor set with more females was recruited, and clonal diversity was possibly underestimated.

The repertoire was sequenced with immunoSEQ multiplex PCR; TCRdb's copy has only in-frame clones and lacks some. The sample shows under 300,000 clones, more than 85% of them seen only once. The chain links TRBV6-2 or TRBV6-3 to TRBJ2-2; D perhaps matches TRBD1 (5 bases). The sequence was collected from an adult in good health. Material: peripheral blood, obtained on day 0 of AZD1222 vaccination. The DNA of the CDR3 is TGTGCCAGCAGTTACTCGCGATGGGGCCCCTCAGCCGGGGAGCTGTTTTTT. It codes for CASSYSRWGPSAGELFF.